The 7 T cell receptor beta chains below come from one sample, sequenced in a study of shared clonotypes between healthy human individuals. Clones were sequenced by immunoSEQ multiplex PCR, and TCRdb holds only the in-frame ones, with some missing. Among some 630,000 clones listed, more than 70% were seen once. Input material: memory CD4+ T cells sorted from blood. The subset: CD45RA-negative fraction. These receptors all come from a woman aged 25-40 years in good health.

The genes are TRBV19 and TRBJ1-5; D may be TRBD1 (5 bases). The CDR3 extends over 13 amino acids. Germline V gene data show CDR1 as LNHDA and CDR2 as SQIVND (reference sequence). V was trimmed by 8 bases and J by 6 bases, leaving 14 bases between them. The CDR3 loop reads CASGNQGFQPQHF. The CDR3 nucleotides are TGTGCCAGTGGAAACCAGGGATTTCAGCCCCAGCATTTT.

The chain couples TRBV7-3 to TRBJ2-1; maybe TRBD2 (6 bases). The CDR3 has 16 residues. CDR1 and CDR2 from the germline V gene are SGHTA and FQGTGA. The V end lost 5 bases, the J end lost 7 bases, and 21 bases lay between the germline ends. The CDR3 nucleotides are TGTGCCAGCAGCCGGGGGAAGGGAACAATGAAAAATGAGCAGTTCTTC. This gives the protein CASSRGKGTMKNEQFF.

The genes are TRBV29-1 and TRBJ1-1, with unresolved D. V lost 6 bases and J lost 0, with 14 bases in between. The CDR3 length is 14 residues. Germline CDR1 SQVTM, CDR2 ANQGSEA. CDR3 in amino acids: CSVASGVLNTEAFF. Written as DNA, the CDR3 is TGCAGCGTCGCGTCTGGGGTACTGAACACTGAAGCTTTCTTT.

This chain joins TRBV7-9 and TRBJ1-4; D is possibly TRBD1 (5 bases). Germline V gene data show CDR1 as SEHNR and CDR2 as FQNEAQ (reference sequence). The CDR3 extends over 15 amino acids. The V end was cut by 4 bases, the J end by 8 bases, with 17 bases between. CDR3 amino acids: CASSSPTKRGEKLFF. The CDR3 DNA follows: TGTGCCAGCAGCTCACCCACCAAACGGGGGGAAAAACTGTTTTTT.

This chain uses TRBV19 with TRBJ2-1; 10 bases line up with TRBD2. Germline-derived CDR1 and CDR2 are LNHDA and SQIVND (reference sequence). Losses at the gene ends were 6 bases for V and 7 bases for J; bases not matched to a gene: 3. This CDR3 has 13 residues. The CDR3 DNA follows: TGTGCCAGTAGGAGGACTAGCGGTAATGAGCAGTTCTTC. This translates into CASRRTSGNEQFF.

This clone was seen a few times. The chain combines TRBV7-8 with TRBJ2-7, with 10 bases matching TRBD1. CDR3 length: 13 amino acids. V was clipped by 8 bases and J by 7 bases; unmatched bases: 8. The V gene's germline CDR1 is SGHVS and CDR2 FQNEAQ. Written as DNA, the CDR3 is TGTGCCAGCTCTCGACAGGGGGCTCGGGAGCAGTACTTC. It yields the protein CASSRQGAREQYF. The full variable domain, with the rest looked up from reference TRBV7-8 and TRBJ2-7, is GAGVSQSPRYKVAKRGQDVALRCDPISGHVSLFWYQQALGQGPEFLTYFQNEAQLDKSGLPSDRFFAERPEGSVSTLKIQRTQQEDSAVYLCASSRQGAREQYFGPGTRLTVT.

The gene calls are TRBV13 and TRBJ2-7; TRBD2 matches at 11 bases. Losses at the gene ends were 0 bases for V and 0 bases for J; bases not matched to a gene: 4. This CDR3 comprises 17 residues. Germline values: CDR1 PRHDT, CDR2 FYEKMQ (reference sequence). The CDR3 spells CASSLGLAGDFSYEQYF. The CDR3 DNA reads TGTGCCAGCAGCTTAGGACTAGCGGGAGACTTCTCCTACGAGCAGTACTTC.